Listed here is a single T cell receptor (beta chain). The antigen is not known. TCRdb reprocessed the reads via MiXCR and lists one record per CDR3 protein. This sample has 650,000 to 900,000 distinct CDR3 sequences, with almost 30% found just once. The CDR3 runs 14 residues. J lost 3 bases, V lost 6 bases, and 6 bases had no gene match. CDR1 ENHRY and CDR2 SYGVKD come from the germline V gene. The sample originates from a study of T cell repertoires in cytomegalovirus infection. Study-level background: An indication of both CMV infection and matching HLA type came from public TCR beta signatures.

Study-wide results and limits: The ex vivo response showed dominance by HLA-C-restricted CMV-specific TCR beta clonotypes. Frequencies of public TCR beta families were cumulated, and this identified carriers of CMV plus the relevant HLA.

The TCR originated in a human donor in good health (CMV status not recorded). Some clones in this sample may be carry-over from other donors' samples. This sequence joins TRBV10-3 and TRBJ1-1; 8 positions match TRBD1. The sequences come from cultured CD8+ T cells from PBMCs, collected from culture after CMV antigen stimulation. For the CDR3, the DNA is TGTGCCATCAGGACAGGGGCGAAGGACACTGAAGCTTTCTTT. This gives the protein CAIRTGAKDTEAFF.